These T cell receptor beta chains were read from a single sample in a study of CD4+ T cells in melanoma. Method: immunoSEQ multiplex PCR; TCRdb's copy keeps in-frame clones and lacks some. The profile shows 9,900 or so clones, about 66% of them singletons. The sequencing input was cells from a culture (not recorded whether cultured in vitro). All receptors derive from a human donor with melanoma. Both conserved end residues are part of each CDR3. A D gene is named only where the DNA matches it firmly. Expanded clones are given a class, and other clones once, few, many or no size at all.

D gene: NA; CDR3 length: 12; V gene: TRBV18; J gene: TRBJ2-5; clone size: NA; CDR3 protein: CASSPPEKTQYF; CDR3 DNA: TGTGCCAGCTCACCACCGGAAAAGACCCAGTACTTC
D gene: NA; CDR3 length: 13; V gene: TRBV29-1; J gene: TRBJ2-1; clone size: NA; CDR3 protein: CSVEEGRGWEQFF; CDR3 DNA: TGCAGCGTTGAAGAAGGTAGGGGGTGGGAGCAGTTCTTC
D gene: NA; CDR3 length: 14; V gene: TRBV6-6; J gene: TRBJ2-7; clone size: NA; CDR3 protein: CASSYGGSAYEQYF; CDR3 DNA: TGTGCCAGCAGTTACGGGGGTTCTGCCTACGAGCAGTACTTC
D gene: TRBD1; CDR3 length: 14; V gene: TRBV6-5; J gene: TRBJ1-5; clone size: NA; CDR3 protein: CASTYTGGNQPQHF; CDR3 DNA: TGTGCCAGCACCTACACAGGGGGCAATCAGCCCCAGCATTTT
D gene: NA; CDR3 length: 11; V gene: TRBV5-5; J gene: TRBJ2-1; clone size: NA; CDR3 protein: CASSFRNEQFF; CDR3 DNA: TGTGCCAGCAGCTTTCGCAATGAGCAGTTCTTC
D gene: NA; CDR3 length: 11; V gene: TRBV6-5; J gene: TRBJ1-2; clone size: NA; CDR3 protein: CASRIRRRYTF; CDR3 DNA: TGTGCCAGCAGGATTCGGCGCCGCTACACCTTC
D gene: NA; CDR3 length: 13; V gene: TRBV2; J gene: TRBJ1-2; clone size: once; CDR3 protein: CASSFLANYGYTF; CDR3 DNA: TGTGCCAGCAGCTTTTTGGCTAACTATGGCTACACCTTC
D gene: NA; CDR3 length: 14; V gene: TRBV27; J gene: TRBJ2-2; clone size: NA; CDR3 protein: CASSLLAPTGELFF; CDR3 DNA: TGTGCCAGCAGTTTACTAGCTCCGACCGGGGAGCTGTTTTTT
D gene: NA; CDR3 length: 13; V gene: TRBV7-6; J gene: TRBJ1-1; clone size: few; CDR3 protein: CASSLGGVTEAFF; CDR3 DNA: TGTGCCAGCAGCTTAGGTGGAGTTACTGAAGCTTTCTTT
D gene: TRBD1; CDR3 length: 16; V gene: TRBV7-2; J gene: TRBJ2-2; clone size: few; CDR3 protein: CASSLGTGGNTGELFF; CDR3 DNA: TGTGCCAGCAGCTTAGGGACAGGCGGCAACACCGGGGAGCTGTTTTTT
D gene: TRBD1; CDR3 length: 15; V gene: TRBV7-3; J gene: TRBJ2-5; clone size: NA; CDR3 protein: CASSADGTAQETQYF; CDR3 DNA: TGTGCCAGCAGCGCGGACGGGACAGCCCAAGAGACCCAGTACTTC
D gene: NA; CDR3 length: 16; V gene: TRBV19; J gene: TRBJ1-6; clone size: medium-sized; CDR3 protein: CASSPQGLQGNSPLHF; CDR3 DNA: TGTGCCAGTAGTCCCCAGGGGTTACAGGGTAATTCACCCCTCCACTTT
D gene: NA; CDR3 length: 11; V gene: TRBV20-1; J gene: TRBJ1-1; clone size: once; CDR3 protein: CSARENTEAFF; CDR3 DNA: TGCAGTGCTAGGGAAAACACTGAAGCTTTCTTT
D gene: NA; CDR3 length: 12; V gene: TRBV29-1; J gene: TRBJ2-3; clone size: NA; CDR3 protein: CSVTRTADTQYF; CDR3 DNA: TGCAGCGTTACCCGGACGGCAGATACGCAGTATTTT
D gene: TRBD1; CDR3 length: 18; V gene: TRBV19; J gene: TRBJ2-4; clone size: NA; CDR3 protein: CASSTGTAIYLAKNIQYF; CDR3 DNA: TGTGCCAGTAGTACTGGGACAGCAATTTACCTAGCCAAAAACATTCAGTACTTC
D gene: TRBD1; CDR3 length: 14; V gene: TRBV19; J gene: TRBJ1-1; clone size: few; CDR3 protein: CASRRQGANTEAFF; CDR3 DNA: TGTGCCAGTAGGAGACAGGGCGCGAACACTGAAGCTTTCTTT
D gene: NA; CDR3 length: 13; V gene: TRBV6-5; J gene: TRBJ1-5; clone size: NA; CDR3 protein: CASRAYSNQPQHF; CDR3 DNA: TGTGCCAGCAGGGCCTATAGCAATCAGCCCCAGCATTTT
D gene: NA; CDR3 length: 18; V gene: TRBV5-1; J gene: TRBJ2-6; clone size: NA; CDR3 protein: CASSLGGDRLPGANVLTF; CDR3 DNA: TGCGCCAGCAGCTTGGGGGGGGACAGACTCCCTGGGGCCAACGTCCTGACTTTC
D gene: NA; CDR3 length: 15; V gene: TRBV11-2; J gene: TRBJ1-1; clone size: NA; CDR3 protein: CASRPIRGTSTEAFF; CDR3 DNA: TGTGCCAGCAGACCCATAAGGGGGACGTCCACTGAAGCTTTCTTT
D gene: NA; CDR3 length: 16; V gene: TRBV18; J gene: TRBJ1-1; clone size: NA; CDR3 protein: CASSLTRQNYNTEAFF; CDR3 DNA: TGTGCCAGCTCACTAACCCGACAGAATTACAACACTGAAGCTTTCTTT
D gene: NA; CDR3 length: 13; V gene: TRBV6-1; J gene: TRBJ1-5; clone size: once; CDR3 protein: CAGSDGKNQPQHF; CDR3 DNA: TGTGCCGGCAGTGATGGAAAAAACCAGCCCCAGCATTTT
D gene: TRBD1; CDR3 length: 17; V gene: TRBV5-1; J gene: TRBJ1-1; clone size: NA; CDR3 protein: CASSFNPGQGARTEAFF; CDR3 DNA: TGCGCCAGCAGCTTTAATCCGGGACAGGGGGCGCGCACTGAAGCTTTCTTT
D gene: NA; CDR3 length: 17; V gene: TRBV27; J gene: TRBJ2-5; clone size: NA; CDR3 protein: CASRHTPLPRVGETQYF; CDR3 DNA: TGTGCCAGCAGGCACACTCCTTTGCCTAGGGTGGGGGAGACCCAGTACTTC
D gene: NA; CDR3 length: 16; V gene: TRBV27; J gene: TRBJ1-1; clone size: NA; CDR3 protein: CASSLKSAFRNTEAFF; CDR3 DNA: TGTGCCAGCAGTTTAAAATCGGCATTTAGGAACACTGAAGCTTTCTTT
D gene: NA; CDR3 length: 14; V gene: TRBV5-4; J gene: TRBJ1-3; clone size: NA; CDR3 protein: CASSLGSAGNTIYF; CDR3 DNA: TGTGCCAGCAGCTTGGGGTCGGCGGGAAACACCATATATTTT
D gene: NA; CDR3 length: 10; V gene: TRBV9; J gene: TRBJ1-2; clone size: NA; CDR3 protein: CASSVAPAHF; CDR3 DNA: TGTGCCAGCAGCGTAGCACCGGCCCACTTC
D gene: NA; CDR3 length: 15; V gene: TRBV10-3; J gene: TRBJ2-5; clone size: NA; CDR3 protein: CASSRAGTAGETQYF; CDR3 DNA: TGTGCCAGCAGTCGAGCCGGGACTGCCGGTGAGACCCAGTACTTC
D gene: TRBD1; CDR3 length: 15; V gene: TRBV28; J gene: TRBJ2-7; clone size: few; CDR3 protein: CASSGTGSIIYEQYF; CDR3 DNA: TGTGCCAGCAGTGGGACAGGATCGATAATCTACGAGCAGTACTTC
D gene: NA; CDR3 length: 13; V gene: TRBV7-6; J gene: TRBJ2-7; clone size: NA; CDR3 protein: CASSLGPNYEQYF; CDR3 DNA: TGTGCCAGCAGCTTAGGGCCGAACTACGAGCAGTACTTC
D gene: NA; CDR3 length: 15; V gene: TRBV7-2; J gene: TRBJ1-4; clone size: NA; CDR3 protein: CASSLAGVRNEKLFF; CDR3 DNA: TGTGCCAGCAGCTTAGCGGGGGTTCGAAATGAAAAACTGTTTTTT
D gene: TRBD1; CDR3 length: 14; V gene: TRBV6-5; J gene: TRBJ1-2; clone size: NA; CDR3 protein: CASRRGQGLYGYTF; CDR3 DNA: TGTGCCAGCAGGAGAGGACAGGGCCTCTATGGCTACACCTTC
D gene: NA; CDR3 length: 14; V gene: TRBV11-2; J gene: TRBJ2-4; clone size: NA; CDR3 protein: CASSFTGAKNIQYF; CDR3 DNA: TGTGCCAGCAGCTTTACAGGGGCCAAAAACATTCAGTACTTC
D gene: NA; CDR3 length: 14; V gene: TRBV19; J gene: TRBJ1-1; clone size: NA; CDR3 protein: CASSILVPNAEAFF; CDR3 DNA: TGTGCCAGTAGTATTTTGGTCCCGAACGCTGAAGCTTTCTTT
D gene: TRBD1; CDR3 length: 14; V gene: TRBV19; J gene: TRBJ1-2; clone size: NA; CDR3 protein: CASSPQTGNYGYTF; CDR3 DNA: TGTGCCAGTAGTCCTCAGACAGGGAACTATGGCTACACCTTC
D gene: NA; CDR3 length: 15; V gene: TRBV30; J gene: TRBJ2-7; clone size: NA; CDR3 protein: CAWSGSTIPPYEQYF; CDR3 DNA: TGTGCCTGGAGTGGGTCAACGATTCCCCCCTACGAGCAGTACTTC
D gene: TRBD1; CDR3 length: 15; V gene: TRBV5-1; J gene: TRBJ2-7; clone size: NA; CDR3 protein: CASSLGDSGSYEQYF; CDR3 DNA: TGCGCCAGCAGCTTGGGGGACAGCGGCTCCTACGAGCAGTACTTC
D gene: TRBD1; CDR3 length: 12; V gene: TRBV6-1; J gene: TRBJ2-7; clone size: few; CDR3 protein: CASSRDRAQQYF; CDR3 DNA: TGTGCCAGCAGTCGGGACAGGGCACAGCAGTACTTC
D gene: NA; CDR3 length: 15; V gene: TRBV10-1; J gene: TRBJ2-6; clone size: NA; CDR3 protein: CASSDGGTGANVLTF; CDR3 DNA: TGCGCCAGCAGTGATGGGGGAACCGGGGCCAACGTCCTGACTTTC
D gene: TRBD1; CDR3 length: 16; V gene: TRBV7-3; J gene: TRBJ2-1; clone size: NA; CDR3 protein: CASSPQQGLGYNEQFF; CDR3 DNA: TGTGCCAGCAGCCCCCAACAGGGGCTGGGCTACAATGAGCAGTTCTTC
D gene: TRBD1; CDR3 length: 15; V gene: TRBV6-1; J gene: TRBJ2-3; clone size: NA; CDR3 protein: CASRPRTGGTDTQYF; CDR3 DNA: TGTGCCAGCAGGCCCAGGACAGGAGGCACAGATACGCAGTATTTT
D gene: NA; CDR3 length: 17; V gene: TRBV15; J gene: TRBJ2-5; clone size: NA; CDR3 protein: CATSSGPGRGSQETQYF; CDR3 DNA: TGTGCCACCAGCAGTGGACCCGGGCGGGGATCCCAAGAGACCCAGTACTTC